This section outlines one TCR beta chain sequence together with its context. Antigen specificity is unknown. This entry is derived from a study of cytomegalovirus exposure and HLA in healthy donors. In the study overall: An analysis done earlier identified 100 million to 140 million unique TCR beta sequences from 190 million or so T cells. Notes on the study in general: Cytomegalovirus association was listed for 150 or so TCR beta chains.

Donors in the study were healthy people who gave bone marrow. PCR primers comprised 60 Vbeta and 13 Jbeta primers. The assay was immunoSEQ multiplex PCR, and TCRdb's table has in-frame clones only and misses some. The sample includes around 140,000 clones, 70% to 75% of them seen just once. J gave up 4 bases and V 5 bases, and 9 bases lay outside the gene matches. The CDR3 length is 15 residues. Germline assignment: CDR1 SGHVS and CDR2 FNYEAQ. The sample consisted of PBMCs. V gene TRBV7-6 combines with J gene TRBJ2-5; TRBD1 aligns across 8 bases. The TCR comes from a male donor in good health and CMV-seronegative. The CDR3 bases are TGTGCCAGCAGCCTCAACACAGGGGGACGAGAGACCCAGTACTTC. Protein sequence: CASSLNTGGRETQYF.